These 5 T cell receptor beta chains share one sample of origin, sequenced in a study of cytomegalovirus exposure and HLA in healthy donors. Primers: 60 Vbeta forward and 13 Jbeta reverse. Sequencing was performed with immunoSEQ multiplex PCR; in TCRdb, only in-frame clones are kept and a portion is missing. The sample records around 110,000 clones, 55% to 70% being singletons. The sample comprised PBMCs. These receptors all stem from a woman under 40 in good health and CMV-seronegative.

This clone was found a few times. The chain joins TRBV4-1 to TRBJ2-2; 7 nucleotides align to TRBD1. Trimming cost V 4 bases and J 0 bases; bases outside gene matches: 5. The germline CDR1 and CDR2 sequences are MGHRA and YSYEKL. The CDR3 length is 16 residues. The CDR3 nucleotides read TGCGCCAGCAGCCGATCCGGGACAGCGAACACCGGGGAGCTGTTTTTT. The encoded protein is CASSRSGTANTGELFF.

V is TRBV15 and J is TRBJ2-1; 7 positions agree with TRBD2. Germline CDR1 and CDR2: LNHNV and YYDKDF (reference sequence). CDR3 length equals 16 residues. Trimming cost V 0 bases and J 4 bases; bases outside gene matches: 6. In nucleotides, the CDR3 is TGTGCCACCAGCAGAGATTCGGGAGGCGGGTACAATGAGCAGTTCTTC. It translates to CATSRDSGGGYNEQFF.

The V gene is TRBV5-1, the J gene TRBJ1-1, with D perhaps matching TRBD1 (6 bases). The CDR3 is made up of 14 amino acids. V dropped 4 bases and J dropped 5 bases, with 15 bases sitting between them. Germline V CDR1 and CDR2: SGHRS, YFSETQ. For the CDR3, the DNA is TGCGCCAGCAGCACCATACAGGGAAGGACTGAAGCTTTCTTT. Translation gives CASSTIQGRTEAFF.

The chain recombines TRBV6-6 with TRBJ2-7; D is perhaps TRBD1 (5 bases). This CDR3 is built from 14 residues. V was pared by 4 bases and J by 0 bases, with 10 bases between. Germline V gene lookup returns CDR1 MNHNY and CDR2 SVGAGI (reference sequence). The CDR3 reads CASSSGASSYEQYF. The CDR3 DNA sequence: TGTGCCAGCAGTTCTGGGGCGAGCTCCTACGAGCAGTACTTC.

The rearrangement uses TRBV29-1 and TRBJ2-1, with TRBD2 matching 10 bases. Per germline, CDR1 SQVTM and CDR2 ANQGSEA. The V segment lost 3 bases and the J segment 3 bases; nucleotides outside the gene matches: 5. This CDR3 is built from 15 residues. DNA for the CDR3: TGCAGCGTTGACAGGACTAGCGGAAACTACAATGAGCAGTTCTTC. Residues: CSVDRTSGNYNEQFF.